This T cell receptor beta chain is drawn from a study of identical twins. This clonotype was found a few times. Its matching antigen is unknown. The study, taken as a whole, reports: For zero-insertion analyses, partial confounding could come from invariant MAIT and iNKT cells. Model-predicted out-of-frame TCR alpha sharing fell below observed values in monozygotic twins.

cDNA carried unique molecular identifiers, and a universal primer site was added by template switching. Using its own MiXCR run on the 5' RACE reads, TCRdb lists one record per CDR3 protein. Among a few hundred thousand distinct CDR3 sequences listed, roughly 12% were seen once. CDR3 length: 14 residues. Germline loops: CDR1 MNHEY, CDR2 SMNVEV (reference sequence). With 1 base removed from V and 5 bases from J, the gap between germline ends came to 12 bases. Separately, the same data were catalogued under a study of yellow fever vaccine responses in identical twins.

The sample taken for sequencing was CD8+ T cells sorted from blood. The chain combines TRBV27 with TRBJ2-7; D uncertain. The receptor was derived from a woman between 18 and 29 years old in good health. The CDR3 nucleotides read TGTGCCAGCAGTTTATTGGGCCCCCCCAACGAGCAGTACTTC. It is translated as CASSLLGPPNEQYF.